The next 32 T cell receptor beta chains were all read from a single sample in a study of T cell changes during pregnancy in multiple sclerosis. Clones were read by immunoSEQ multiplex PCR, and TCRdb kept only the in-frame ones, dropping some. The sample consists of about 50,000 clones, approximately 91% of them appearing once. The sequencing here drew on CD4+ T cells from peripheral blood mononuclear cells, taken after pregnancy. The receptors were sampled from a female donor in good health, enrolled as a control in a pregnancy study.

This chain links TRBV20-1 with TRBJ1-2; a weak D match, TRBD1 (5 bases). Trimming removed 3 bases from V and 8 bases from J, with 10 bases in between. Germline CDR1 is DFQATT and CDR2 is SNEGSKA (reference sequence). The CDR3 is made up of 11 amino acids. CDR3 in DNA: TGCAGTGCTAGGGGAGGGGACGGCTACACCTTC. Translation: CSARGGDGYTF.

The V gene is TRBV21-1, the J gene TRBJ1-5; TRBD1, as called in the table, went unchecked against the DNA. TRBV21-1 is described as a pseudogene. The CDR3 covers 16 residues. The CDR3 DNA reads TGTGCCAGCAGCAAAACATCCGACAGGGTTGGACAGCCCCAGCATTTT. Its protein product is CASSKTSDRVGQPQHF.

V and J are TRBV28 and TRBJ2-1, with D possibly TRBD2 on 6 matching bases. This CDR3 spans 14 amino acids. Germline loops: CDR1 MDHEN, CDR2 SYDVKM. Trimming cost V 5 bases and J 8 bases, with 16 bases left between them. This CDR3 is CASSRAGSIDEQFF. The CDR3 DNA sequence: TGTGCCAGCAGTAGGGCGGGGAGTATTGATGAGCAGTTCTTC. The variable domain in full, completed from reference TRBV28 and TRBJ2-1, reads DVKVTQSSRYLVKRTGEKVFLECVQDMDHENMFWYRQDPGLGLRLIYFSYDVKMKEKGDIPEGYSVSREKKERFSLILESASTNQTSMYLCASSRAGSIDEQFFGPGTRLTVL.

This chain links TRBV4-2 with TRBJ2-3; perhaps TRBD2 as D (6 bases). The length of the CDR3 is 17 residues. The germline CDR1 and CDR2 sequences are LGHNA and YNFKEQ. V was shortened by 4 bases and J by 4 bases, with 21 bases between the two germline ends. CDR3 loop: CASSLPDWTMDPDTQYF. The CDR3 coding sequence is TGTGCCAGCAGCCTCCCCGATTGGACTATGGACCCAGATACGCAGTATTTT.

This rearrangement joins TRBV6-1 to TRBJ1-2; tentatively, D is TRBD1 (5 bases). Trimming cost V 0 bases and J 3 bases, with 17 bases left between them. There are 17 residues in the CDR3. Germline-derived CDR1 and CDR2 are MNHNS and SASEGT. For the CDR3, the DNA is TGTGCCAGCAGTGAAGCGATAGGAGCAGGGTATGACTATGGCTACACCTTC. This codes for CASSEAIGAGYDYGYTF.

The genes are TRBV21-1 and TRBJ1-4. TRBV21-1 is classified as a pseudogene. The CDR3 covers 16 residues. CDR3: CASSRGERREAGKLFF. The CDR3 nucleotides read TGTGCCAGCAGCAGGGGGGAGCGGAGGGAGGCCGGAAAACTGTTTTTT.

V gene TRBV19 combines with J gene TRBJ2-5; TRBD1 aligns across 10 bases. V lost 1 base and J lost 5; bases outside the gene matches: 7. CDR1 LNHDA and CDR2 SQIVND come from the germline V gene (reference sequence). This CDR3 has 16 amino acids. CDR3 amino acids: CASSIARQGARETQYF. CDR3 coding DNA: TGTGCCAGTAGTATAGCGAGACAGGGGGCTAGGGAGACCCAGTACTTC.

The chain has TRBV7-8 and TRBJ2-3, with 7 bases lining up with TRBD2. The germline V gene encodes CDR1 SGHVS and CDR2 FQNEAQ. With V trimmed by 4 bases and J by 6 bases, 4 bases remained unmatched. The CDR3 is 13 residues long. As DNA, the CDR3 is TGTGCCAGCAGCTCCCTACTAGCGGATACGCAGTATTTT. This encodes CASSSLLADTQYF.

The chain recombines TRBV4-1 with TRBJ2-1; no firm D call. CDR3 length: 15 amino acids. With 1 base removed from V and 0 bases from J, the gap between germline ends came to 7 bases. Germline V CDR1 and CDR2: MGHRA, YSYEKL. CDR3 sequence reads: CASSQVPSSYNEQFF. In DNA, the CDR3 is TGCGCCAGCAGCCAAGTTCCGAGCTCCTACAATGAGCAGTTCTTC.

This clone was seen a single time. The chain joins TRBV30 to TRBJ2-1; possibly TRBD2 for D (6 bases). The V end lost 0 bases, the J end lost 5 bases, and 14 bases lay between the germline ends. The CDR3 is made up of 15 amino acids. Germline CDR1 GTSNPN, CDR2 SVGIG (reference sequence). The CDR3 loop is CAWSVRRDEHNEQFF. The CDR3 bases are TGTGCCTGGAGTGTACGGCGGGATGAACACAATGAGCAGTTCTTC. The complete variable domain, with remaining parts taken from reference TRBV30 and TRBJ2-1, reads SQTIHQWPATLVQPVGSPLSLECTVEGTSNPNLYWYRQAAGRGLQLLFYSVGIGQISSEVPQNLSASRPQDRQFILSSKKLLLSDSGFYLCAWSVRRDEHNEQFFGPGTRLTVL.

This clone was observed a handful of times. The rearrangement links TRBV4-2 to TRBJ1-2; D not certain. Germline CDR1 is LGHNA and CDR2 is YNFKEQ. The CDR3 length is 13 residues. V was trimmed by 2 bases and J by 8 bases, leaving 12 bases between them. CDR3 DNA sequence: TGTGCCAGCAGCCAACAGGACGGGGAAGGCTACACCTTC. It is translated as CASSQQDGEGYTF.

The chain combines TRBV7-9 with TRBJ1-2; TRBD1 might be the D (5 bases). V was shortened by 4 bases and J by 3 bases, with 15 bases between the two germline ends. This CDR3 has 15 residues. CDR1 and CDR2 (germline): SEHNR, FQNEAQ (reference sequence). CDR3 protein: CASSSGASSHYGYTF. CDR3 bases: TGTGCCAGCAGCTCTGGGGCCTCTTCTCACTATGGCTACACCTTC.

The genes are TRBV4-1 and TRBJ2-1, with D possibly being TRBD1 (5 bases). With 2 bases removed from V and 0 bases from J, the gap between germline ends came to 11 bases. The CDR3 loop spans 16 amino acids. Germline V gives CDR1 MGHRA, CDR2 YSYEKL. The CDR3 protein is CASSQPTGPSYNEQFF. The CDR3 DNA is TGCGCCAGCAGCCAACCTACAGGCCCCTCCTACAATGAGCAGTTCTTC.

V and J are TRBV4-1 and TRBJ2-6, with 7 nucleotides matching TRBD2. This CDR3 is 16 amino acids long. Germline CDR1 and CDR2: MGHRA and YSYEKL. After removal of 1 base from V and 0 bases from J, the junction contained 0 bases not matched to a gene. CDR3 sequence reads: CASSQGEGSGANVLTF. In DNA, the CDR3 is TGCGCCAGCAGCCAAGGGGAGGGCTCTGGGGCCAACGTCCTGACTTTC.

This chain links TRBV6-1 with TRBJ2-1, with D perhaps TRBD1 (5 bases). The ends were cut back, 3 bases at V and 0 bases at J, with 9 bases in the middle. This CDR3 has 15 residues. Germline lookup yields CDR1 MNHNS and CDR2 SASEGT. The CDR3 reads CASSERQSSYNEQFF. For the CDR3, the DNA is TGTGCCAGCAGTGAGAGACAGAGCTCCTACAATGAGCAGTTCTTC.

CDR3 in DNA: TGTGCCACCCGCCTAGCGGGAGGCACAGATACGCAGTATTTT. Protein product: CATRLAGGTDTQYF. The gene calls are TRBV19 and TRBJ2-3, with 10 positions matching TRBD2. Unmatched junction bases numbered 5, after V lost 10 bases and J lost 1 base. This CDR3 is 14 amino acids long. Germline V gene sequence: CDR1 LNHDA, CDR2 SQIVND (reference sequence). Variable domain in full (rest from reference TRBV19 and TRBJ2-3): DGGITQSPKYLFRKEGQNVTLSCEQNLNHDAMYWYRQDPGQGLRLIYYSQIVNDFQKGDIAEGYSVSREKKESFPLTVTSAQKNPTAFYLCATRLAGGTDTQYFGPGTRLTVL.

The rearrangement links TRBV5-5 to TRBJ1-2; TRBD1 is a possible D gene (6 bases). Trimming cost V 4 bases and J 6 bases, with 16 bases left between them. The CDR3 is 14 residues long. Germline CDR1 SGHKS, CDR2 YYEKEE (reference sequence). CDR3 loop: CASSPGVAGHGYTF. The CDR3 region has the DNA TGTGCCAGCAGCCCAGGGGTTGCTGGCCATGGCTACACCTTC. Full variable domain (outside the CDR3, taken from reference TRBV5-5 and TRBJ1-2): DAGVTQSPTHLIKTRGQQVTLRCSPISGHKSVSWYQQVLGQGPQFIFQYYEKEERGRGNFPDRFSARQFPNYSSELNVNALLLGDSALYLCASSPGVAGHGYTFGSGTRLTVV.

In this sample, this clone turned up once. This rearrangement joins TRBV27 to TRBJ1-6; TRBD1 agrees at 7 bases. V dropped 6 bases and J dropped 7; count of bases not matched to a gene: 9. In germline, CDR1 is MNHEY, CDR2 SMNVEV (reference sequence). The CDR3 has 15 amino acids. The CDR3 protein is CASRLTGSRNSPLHF. DNA of the CDR3: TGTGCCAGCAGACTGACAGGGAGTAGAAATTCACCCCTCCACTTT.

This chain connects TRBV14 to TRBJ1-1; 7 bases agree with TRBD1. CDR3 size: 15 residues. Germline loops: CDR1 SGHDN, CDR2 FVKESK. The J segment lost 0 bases and the V segment lost 4 bases, leaving 5 bases of the junction unmatched. CDR3 sequence: CASSRLDRVNTEAFF. In DNA, the CDR3 is TGTGCCAGCAGCCGCCTTGACAGGGTGAACACTGAAGCTTTCTTT.

The V gene is TRBV5-5, the J gene TRBJ1-2, with TRBD1 identical over 8 bases. Germline lookup yields CDR1 SGHKS and CDR2 YYEKEE (reference sequence). CDR3 size: 17 residues. With 0 bases clipped from V and 4 bases from J, the junction kept 11 bases outside the gene matches. The CDR3 sequence: CASSLAAGGGPIYGYTF. For the CDR3, the DNA is TGTGCCAGCAGCTTGGCGGCAGGGGGCGGACCTATCTATGGCTACACCTTC.

This chain links TRBV28 with TRBJ1-4, with D possibly TRBD1 on 6 matching bases. Looked up from germline, CDR1 is MDHEN and CDR2 is SYDVKM. The CDR3 is 12 residues long. Trimming stripped 6 bases from V and 6 bases from J, with 8 bases between. The CDR3 bases are TGTGCCAGCAGCAGGGGTTATGAAAAACTGTTTTTT. Translation: CASSRGYEKLFF.

This clone was seen only once. The CDR3 loop is CAWSVLGLAAEQFF. CDR3 nucleotide sequence: TGTGCCTGGAGTGTACTGGGGCTAGCGGCTGAGCAGTTCTTC. The chain links TRBV30 to TRBJ2-1; TRBD2 matches 7 bases. Germline V gene sequence: CDR1 GTSNPN, CDR2 SVGIG (reference sequence). Unmatched junction bases numbered 8, after V lost 0 bases and J lost 9 bases. This CDR3 region has 14 residues.

The chain is built from TRBV6-5 and TRBJ2-7; 9 bases line up with TRBD2. J lost 2 bases, V lost 6 bases, and 8 bases had no gene match. CDR1 and CDR2 (germline): MNHEY, SVGAGI. This CDR3 contains 15 residues. The CDR3 spells CASSLSVAGAYEQYF. CDR3 nucleotides: TGTGCCAGCAGCCTCTCAGTAGCGGGGGCCTACGAGCAGTACTTC.

The rearrangement uses TRBV11-2 and TRBJ2-1, with D maybe TRBD1 (5 bases). CDR3 length: 15 residues. Germline assignment: CDR1 SGHAT and CDR2 FQNNGV. The ends were cut back, 4 bases at V and 8 bases at J, with 18 bases in the middle. CDR3: CASSSFSTWGDEQFF. The CDR3 region has the DNA TGTGCCAGCAGCTCATTTTCGACTTGGGGCGATGAGCAGTTCTTC.

The rearrangement links TRBV30 to TRBJ2-3; 9 bases fit TRBD2. V gave up 3 bases and J gave up 9 bases; unmatched junction bases: 4. Per germline, CDR1 GTSNPN and CDR2 SVGIG (reference sequence). There are 12 residues in the CDR3. CDR3 sequence reads: CAWRGTSITQYF. The CDR3 DNA sequence: TGTGCCTGGAGAGGGACTAGCATAACGCAGTATTTT.

This chain joins TRBV25-1 and TRBJ2-1; 10 nucleotides match TRBD2. The CDR3 covers 15 residues. V was clipped by 5 bases and J by 7 bases; unmatched bases: 8. Germline CDR1 reads MGHDK; CDR2 reads SYGVNS. The CDR3 sequence: CASSLTSGIYNEQFF. The CDR3 DNA follows: TGTGCCAGCAGTCTCACTAGCGGGATATATAATGAGCAGTTCTTC.

This chain uses TRBV6-4 with TRBJ2-3; D is undetermined. V lost 1 base and J 6 bases, leaving 5 bases between the germline ends. Germline V gene data show CDR1 as MRHNA and CDR2 as SNTAGT. This CDR3 has 12 amino acids. This CDR3 is CASSDLMDTQYF. The CDR3 DNA reads TGTGCCAGCAGTGACTTAATGGATACGCAGTATTTT.

A single count supports this clone. V and J are TRBV5-5 and TRBJ1-2; D gene unclear. V was shortened by 4 bases and J by 0 bases, with 7 bases between the two germline ends. This CDR3 comprises 13 residues. Germline V lookup: CDR1 SGHKS, CDR2 YYEKEE (reference sequence). CDR3 protein: CASSHQANYGYTF. CDR3 in DNA: TGTGCCAGCAGCCACCAGGCTAACTATGGCTACACCTTC.

J is TRBJ2-2 and V is TRBV14, with D perhaps TRBD1 (5 bases). This CDR3 has 13 residues. Germline V CDR1 and CDR2: SGHDN, FVKESK. Between the trimmed V and J ends, which lost 2 bases and 4 bases, there was a span of 5 bases. The CDR3 loop reads CASSQQGTGELFF. CDR3 nucleotides: TGTGCCAGCAGCCAACAGGGCACCGGGGAGCTGTTTTTT.

V usage is TRBV5-4 and J usage is TRBJ2-5, with 7 bases identical to TRBD1. V shed 0 bases and J 2 bases; nucleotides not matched to a gene: 7. Germline V gene data show CDR1 as SGHNT and CDR2 as YYREEE (reference sequence). The CDR3 runs 16 residues. The CDR3 sequence is CASSLEGAGPQETQYF. The CDR3 nucleotides are TGTGCCAGCAGCTTGGAGGGGGCAGGGCCGCAAGAGACCCAGTACTTC.

The count of this clone is one. The gene calls are TRBV6-6 and TRBJ1-2, with 9 bases matching TRBD1. The germline V gene encodes CDR1 MNHNY and CDR2 SVGAGI (reference sequence). J gave up 4 bases and V 7 bases, and 10 bases lay outside the gene matches. The CDR3 runs 15 residues. The DNA for the CDR3 is TGTGCCAGCACCACACAACAGGGGGCCACCTATGGCTACACCTTC. It is translated as CASTTQQGATYGYTF.

The gene calls are TRBV2 and TRBJ1-2; 7 bases are shared with TRBD1. The V gene's germline CDR1 is SNHLY and CDR2 FYNNEI. V gave up 7 bases and J gave up 3 bases; unmatched junction bases: 8. The CDR3 consists of 14 residues. CDR3 nucleotides: TGTGCCAGCACCGCGGGTGGGACAGACTATGGCTACACCTTC. This codes for CASTAGGTDYGYTF.